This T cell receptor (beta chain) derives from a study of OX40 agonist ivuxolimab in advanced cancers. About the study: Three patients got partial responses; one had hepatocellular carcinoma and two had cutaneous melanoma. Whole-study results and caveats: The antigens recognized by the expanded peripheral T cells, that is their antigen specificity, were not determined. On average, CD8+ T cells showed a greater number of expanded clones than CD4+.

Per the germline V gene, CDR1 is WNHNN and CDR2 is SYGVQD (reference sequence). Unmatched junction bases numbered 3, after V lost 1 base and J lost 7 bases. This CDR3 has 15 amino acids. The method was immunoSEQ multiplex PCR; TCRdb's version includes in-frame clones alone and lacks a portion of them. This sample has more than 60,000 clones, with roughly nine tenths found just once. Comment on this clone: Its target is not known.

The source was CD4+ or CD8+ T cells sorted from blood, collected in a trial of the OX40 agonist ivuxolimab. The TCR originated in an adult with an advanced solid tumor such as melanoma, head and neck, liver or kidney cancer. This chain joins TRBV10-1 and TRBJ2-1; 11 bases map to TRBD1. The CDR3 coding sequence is TGCGCCAGCAGTGAGTTCGGGACAGGGGGTAATGAGCAGTTCTTC. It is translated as CASSEFGTGGNEQFF.